This T cell receptor (beta chain) was profiled in a study of tumor-infiltrating lymphocytes in primary liver carcinoma listed by TCRdb under 2017. Regarding the research as a whole: Of the five patients, three men and two women aged 30 to 69 years, four had hepatocellular carcinoma and one had combined HCC and intrahepatic cholangiocarcinoma. To link TCRbeta repertoire diversity to the local molecular phenotype, the 20 to 25 tumor region samples were profiled with Agilent mRNA microarrays. High reproducibility was observed for the technical replicate repertoires, with mean shared-clone rates approximately 0.9 and correlation coefficients above 0.98. A total of about 35 specimens from 5 patients, comprising around 25 tumor regions, 5 adjacent noncancerous liver tissues and 5 peripheral blood samples, were covered by TCRbeta repertoire sequencing. Samples yielded roughly 3.65 to 7.13 million productive TCRbeta reads; read depth did not differ significantly between tissue types. The five patients had tumors staged T1-T3 N0M0, with maximum diameters ranging from about 4.2 to 10 cm. Across five regions of each liver tumor, along with adjacent normal tissue and blood, the study brought together TCRbeta repertoire sequencing, expression microarrays and whole-exome sequencing.

Details on this clonotype: Its antigen is not yet known. Mismatch with germline at one junction end may stem from a read error.

Total RNA and DNA were co-extracted without cell sorting from around 20-30 mg of bulk tissue using the AllPrep DNA/RNA mini kit. Surgical resection was performed in China between late 2015 and early 2016 on roughly 5 patients with histopathologically diagnosed primary liver carcinoma. At the time of sampling, the patients were treatment-naive and had chronic HBV infection. Five spatially separated regions were sampled per tumor: superior, inferior, left-lateral and right-lateral poles, plus the tumor centre. More than 85% viable tumor cells were found by histology in every tumor sample. Each fresh piece of tumor and adjacent tissue was cut in two, with one half stored in RNAlater at -80 degrees C and the other half sent for histology. The CDR3 holds 15 amino acids from the cysteine to the phenylalanine. The kept DNA is CDR3 alone, 45 bases in frame from the first base. The germline V gene supplies CDR1 MDHEN and CDR2 SYDVKM.

The full study reports these points: Only the TCR beta chain was sequenced, which likely underestimates true repertoire diversity because unpaired alpha chains were not captured. Comparison of CD4+ and CD8+ T cell repertoires was precluded by the use of bulk unsorted samples. The top 250 clones made up a significantly larger repertoire fraction in tumors than in blood (p = 0.039). Only about 8-25% of top clones were present in all five regions of a tumor, suggesting spatial heterogeneity of tumor-infiltrating T cells. With just four to six patients in the study, the authors point out that the findings should be validated in a larger study. Repertoire overlap was found to be higher between tumor regions (mean approximately 35%) than between tumor-adjacent (approximately 17%) or tumor-blood (about 15%) pairs, consistent with antigen-driven expansion.

Using a constant-region primer and ProtoScript II reverse transcriptase, TCRbeta-specific cDNA was reverse-transcribed from roughly 460 ng total RNA. Three nested multiplex PCR rounds, following a slightly modified ARM-PCR procedure, were used to build the TCRbeta libraries. The first two PCR rounds used multiplex TRBV1-TRBV30 forward primers with a Cbeta reverse primer, each for about 10 cycles. A final 25-cycle PCR with Deep VentR polymerase added sample barcodes and Illumina adapters. Before sequencing, amplicons of 200-500 bp were purified from gel using a QIAquick gel extraction kit. TCRbeta amplicons were sequenced on an Illumina HiSeq 2500 with 250-bp paired-end reads. Concerning the study's data processing: Reads were quality-trimmed with Trimmomatic v0.33, and paired reads were merged with FLASH v1.2.11 to recover full CDR3 sequences. MiGEC v1.2.1b assigned V, D and J germline segments to the rearranged TCRbeta sequences. Clonotype statistics and Shannon-Wiener diversity indices were calculated with VDJtools v1.0.0. Except for diversity analysis, only each sample's 250 most abundant clonotypes were used in subsequent analyses to reduce sampling bias. Starting from the raw public reads, TCRdb applied fastp trimming at Q25, assembled clones with MiXCR and retained in-frame beta chains. Each record represents a unique CDR3 protein, reported with the most common genes and DNA among its rows. Clone size and V and J calls follow TCRdb, not the original study. The sample table holds some 190,000 distinct CDR3 sequences, of which 85% were seen once. The ten largest clones add up to around 18% of the sample.

The sequence links TRBV28 to TRBJ1-5; TRBD1 is a possible D gene, resting on 6 matching bases. This receptor was taken from a man between 40 and 49 years old with primary liver carcinoma and hepatitis B virus infection. The sample comprised tumor tissue from primary liver carcinoma. The nucleotide sequence reads as follows: TGTGCCAGCAACCCAGGGGTTTATAGCAATCAGTCCCAGCATTTT. Translated, this gives CASNPGVYSNQSQHF.